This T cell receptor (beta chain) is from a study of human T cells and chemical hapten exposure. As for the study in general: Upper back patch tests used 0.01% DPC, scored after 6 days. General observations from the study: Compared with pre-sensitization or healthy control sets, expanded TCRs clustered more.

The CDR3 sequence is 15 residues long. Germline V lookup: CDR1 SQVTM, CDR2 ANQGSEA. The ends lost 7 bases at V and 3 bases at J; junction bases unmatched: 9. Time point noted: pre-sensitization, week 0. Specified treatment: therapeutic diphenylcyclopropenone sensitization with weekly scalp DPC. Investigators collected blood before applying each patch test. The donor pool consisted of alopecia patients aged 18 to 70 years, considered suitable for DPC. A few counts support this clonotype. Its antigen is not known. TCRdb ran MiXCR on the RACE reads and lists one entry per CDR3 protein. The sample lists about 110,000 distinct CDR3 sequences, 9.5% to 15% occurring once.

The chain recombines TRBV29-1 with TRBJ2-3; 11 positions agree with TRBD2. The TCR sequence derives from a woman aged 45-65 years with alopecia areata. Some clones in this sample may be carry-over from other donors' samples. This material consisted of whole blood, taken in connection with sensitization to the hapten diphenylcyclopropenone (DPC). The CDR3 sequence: CSAVGLAVKTDTQYF. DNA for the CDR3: TGCAGCGCCGTGGGACTAGCGGTAAAAACAGATACGCAGTATTTT.